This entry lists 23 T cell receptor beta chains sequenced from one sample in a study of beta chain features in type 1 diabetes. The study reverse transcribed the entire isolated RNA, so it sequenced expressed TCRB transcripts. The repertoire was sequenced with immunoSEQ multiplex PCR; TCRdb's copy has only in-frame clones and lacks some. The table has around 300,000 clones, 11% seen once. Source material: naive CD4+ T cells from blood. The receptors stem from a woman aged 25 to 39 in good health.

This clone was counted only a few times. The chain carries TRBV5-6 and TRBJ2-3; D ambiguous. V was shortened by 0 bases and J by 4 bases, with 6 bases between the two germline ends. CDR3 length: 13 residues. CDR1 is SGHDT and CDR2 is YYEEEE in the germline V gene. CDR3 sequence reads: CASSLDRADTQYF. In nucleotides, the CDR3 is TGTGCCAGCAGCTTGGACCGGGCAGATACGCAGTATTTT.

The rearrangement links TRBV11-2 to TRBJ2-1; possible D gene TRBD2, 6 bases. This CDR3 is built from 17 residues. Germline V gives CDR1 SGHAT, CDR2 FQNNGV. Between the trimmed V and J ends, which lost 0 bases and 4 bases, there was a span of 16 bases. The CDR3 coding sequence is TGTGCCAGCAGCTTAGACGGTCCCCGGAGGGTGTACAATGAGCAGTTCTTC. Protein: CASSLDGPRRVYNEQFF.

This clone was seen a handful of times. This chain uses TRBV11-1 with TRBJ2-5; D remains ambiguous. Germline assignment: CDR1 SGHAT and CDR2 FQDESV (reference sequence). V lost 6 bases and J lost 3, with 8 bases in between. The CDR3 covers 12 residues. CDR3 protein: CASRSYKETQYF. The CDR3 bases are TGTGCCAGCAGGAGTTATAAAGAGACCCAGTACTTC.

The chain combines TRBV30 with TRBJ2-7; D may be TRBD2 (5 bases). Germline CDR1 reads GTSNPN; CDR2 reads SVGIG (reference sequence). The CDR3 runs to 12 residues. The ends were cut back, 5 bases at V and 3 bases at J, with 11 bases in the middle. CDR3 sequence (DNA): TGTGCCTGGGGGAAGGGAGTCTACGAGCAGTACTTC. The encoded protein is CAWGKGVYEQYF.

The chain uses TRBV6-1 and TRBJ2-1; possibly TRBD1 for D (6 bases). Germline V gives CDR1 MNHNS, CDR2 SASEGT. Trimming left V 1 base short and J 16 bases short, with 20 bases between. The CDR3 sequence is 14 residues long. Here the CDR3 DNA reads TGTGCCAGCAGTGAAGGATACAGGGTGGGTGCGTACTTCTTC. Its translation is CASSEGYRVGAYFF.

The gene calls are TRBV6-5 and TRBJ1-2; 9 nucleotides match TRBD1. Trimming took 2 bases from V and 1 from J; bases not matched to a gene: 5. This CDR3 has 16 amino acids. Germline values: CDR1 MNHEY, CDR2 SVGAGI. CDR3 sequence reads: CASSYGTGTINYGYTF. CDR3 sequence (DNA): TGTGCCAGCAGTTACGGGACAGGGACGATTAACTATGGCTACACCTTC.

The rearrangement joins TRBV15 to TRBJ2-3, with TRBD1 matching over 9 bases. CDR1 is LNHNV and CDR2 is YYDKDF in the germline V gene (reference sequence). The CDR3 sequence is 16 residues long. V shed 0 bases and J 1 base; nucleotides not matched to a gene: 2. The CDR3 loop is CATSREQGAGTDTQYF. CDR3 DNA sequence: TGTGCCACCAGCAGAGAACAGGGGGCAGGCACAGATACGCAGTATTTT. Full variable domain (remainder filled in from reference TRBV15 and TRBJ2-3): DAMVIQNPRYQVTQFGKPVTLSCSQTLNHNVMYWYQQKSSQAPKLLFHYYDKDFNNEADTPDNFQSRRPNTSFCFLDIRSPGLGDTAMYLCATSREQGAGTDTQYFGPGTRLTVL.

The CDR3 DNA is TGCAGCGTGGAGATACAGGGGAAAGGACTCTACGAGCAGTACTTC. Amino acid sequence: CSVEIQGKGLYEQYF. This chain joins TRBV29-1 and TRBJ2-7, with 7 positions matching TRBD1. Trimming cost V 6 bases and J 3 bases; bases outside gene matches: 14. The CDR3 runs 15 residues. From germline, CDR1 is SQVTM and CDR2 ANQGSEA.

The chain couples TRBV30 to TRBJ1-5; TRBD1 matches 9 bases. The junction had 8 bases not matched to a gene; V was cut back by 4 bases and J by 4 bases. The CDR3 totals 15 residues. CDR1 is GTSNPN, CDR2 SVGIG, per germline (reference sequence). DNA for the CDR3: TGTGCCTGGACGGGACAGGGAACGACTAATCAGCCCCAGCATTTT. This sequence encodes CAWTGQGTTNQPQHF.

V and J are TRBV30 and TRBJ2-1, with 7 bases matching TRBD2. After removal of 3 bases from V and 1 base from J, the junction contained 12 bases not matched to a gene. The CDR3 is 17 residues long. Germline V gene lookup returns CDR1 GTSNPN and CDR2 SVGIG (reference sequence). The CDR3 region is CAWSAQGGERSYNEQFF. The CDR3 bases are TGTGCCTGGAGCGCCCAGGGAGGGGAGAGATCCTACAATGAGCAGTTCTTC. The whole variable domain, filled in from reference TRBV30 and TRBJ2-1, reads SQTIHQWPATLVQPVGSPLSLECTVEGTSNPNLYWYRQAAGRGLQLLFYSVGIGQISSEVPQNLSASRPQDRQFILSSKKLLLSDSGFYLCAWSAQGGERSYNEQFFGPGTRLTVL.

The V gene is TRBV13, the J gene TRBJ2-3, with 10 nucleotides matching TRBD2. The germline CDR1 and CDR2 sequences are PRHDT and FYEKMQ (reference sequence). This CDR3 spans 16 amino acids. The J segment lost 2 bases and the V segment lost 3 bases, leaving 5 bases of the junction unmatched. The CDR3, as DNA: TGTGCCAGCAGCTTCACTAGCGGGGTCCCCACAGATACGCAGTATTTT. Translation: CASSFTSGVPTDTQYF.

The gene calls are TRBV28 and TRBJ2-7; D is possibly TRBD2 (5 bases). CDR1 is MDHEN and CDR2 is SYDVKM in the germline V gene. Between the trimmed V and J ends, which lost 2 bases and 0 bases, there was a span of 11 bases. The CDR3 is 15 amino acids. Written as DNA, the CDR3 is TGTGCCAGCAGTTTAGATCGGGGAATCTCCTACGAGCAGTACTTC. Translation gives CASSLDRGISYEQYF.

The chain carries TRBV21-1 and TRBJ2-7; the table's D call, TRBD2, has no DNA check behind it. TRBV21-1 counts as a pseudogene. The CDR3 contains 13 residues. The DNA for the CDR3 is TGTGCCAGCATAATTCTAGCGGCCTACGAGCAGTACTTC. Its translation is CASIILAAYEQYF.

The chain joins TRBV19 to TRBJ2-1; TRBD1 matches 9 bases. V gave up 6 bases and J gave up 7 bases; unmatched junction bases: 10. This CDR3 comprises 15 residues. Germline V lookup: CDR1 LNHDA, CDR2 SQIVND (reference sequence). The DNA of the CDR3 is TGTGCCAGTAGGCCCGGGACAGGGATCGGGAATGAGCAGTTCTTC. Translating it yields CASRPGTGIGNEQFF.

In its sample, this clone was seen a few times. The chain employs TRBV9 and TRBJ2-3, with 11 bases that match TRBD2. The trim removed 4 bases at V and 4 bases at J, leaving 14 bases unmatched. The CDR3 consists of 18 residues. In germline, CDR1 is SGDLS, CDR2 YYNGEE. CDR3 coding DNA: TGTGCCAGCAGCACCGAGGGATTAGCGGGAGGGTGGCCAGATACGCAGTATTTT. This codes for CASSTEGLAGGWPDTQYF.

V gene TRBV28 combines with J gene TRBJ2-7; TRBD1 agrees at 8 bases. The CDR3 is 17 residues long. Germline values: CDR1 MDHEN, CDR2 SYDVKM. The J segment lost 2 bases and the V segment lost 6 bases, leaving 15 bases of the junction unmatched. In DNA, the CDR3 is TGTGCCAGCAGCACATTCTTCAGGGGGCTAGGGGCCTACGAGCAGTACTTC. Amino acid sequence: CASSTFFRGLGAYEQYF.

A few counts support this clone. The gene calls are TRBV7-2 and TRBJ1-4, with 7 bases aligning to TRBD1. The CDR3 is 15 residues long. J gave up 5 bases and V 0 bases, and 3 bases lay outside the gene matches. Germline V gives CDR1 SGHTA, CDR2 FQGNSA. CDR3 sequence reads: CASSLALTGNEKLFF. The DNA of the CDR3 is TGTGCCAGCAGCTTAGCGCTGACAGGGAATGAAAAACTGTTTTTT.

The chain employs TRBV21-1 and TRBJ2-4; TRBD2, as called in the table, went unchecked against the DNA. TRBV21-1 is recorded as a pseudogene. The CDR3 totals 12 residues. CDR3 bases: TGTGCCAGCAAGGGACTTCAAAACATTCAGTACTTC. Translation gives CASKGLQNIQYF.

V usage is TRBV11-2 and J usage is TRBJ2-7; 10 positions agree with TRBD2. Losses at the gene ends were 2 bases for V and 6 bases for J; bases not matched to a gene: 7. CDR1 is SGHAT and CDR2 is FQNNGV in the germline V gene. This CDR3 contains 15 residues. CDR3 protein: CASSLSPAGGREQYF. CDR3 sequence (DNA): TGTGCCAGCAGCTTAAGTCCAGCGGGAGGGCGCGAGCAGTACTTC.

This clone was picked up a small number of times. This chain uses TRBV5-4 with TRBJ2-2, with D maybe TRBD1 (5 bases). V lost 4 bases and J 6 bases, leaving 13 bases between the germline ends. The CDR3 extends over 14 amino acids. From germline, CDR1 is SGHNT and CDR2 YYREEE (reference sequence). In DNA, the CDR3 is TGTGCCAGCAGCCCCGTAATGGGGCCCGGGGAGCTGTTTTTT. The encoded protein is CASSPVMGPGELFF.

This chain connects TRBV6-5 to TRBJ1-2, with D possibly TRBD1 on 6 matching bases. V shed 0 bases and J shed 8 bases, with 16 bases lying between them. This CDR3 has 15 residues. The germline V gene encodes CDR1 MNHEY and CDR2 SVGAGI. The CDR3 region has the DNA TGTGCCAGCAGTTACTCGAGAACAGGGAGGGGAGGCTACACCTTC. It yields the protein CASSYSRTGRGGYTF.

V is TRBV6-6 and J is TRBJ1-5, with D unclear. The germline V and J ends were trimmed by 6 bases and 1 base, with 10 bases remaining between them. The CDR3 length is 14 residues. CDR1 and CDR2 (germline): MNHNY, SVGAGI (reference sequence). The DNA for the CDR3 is TGTGCCAGCAGCGCAGACGGGAGCAATCAGCCCCAGCATTTT. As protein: CASSADGSNQPQHF.

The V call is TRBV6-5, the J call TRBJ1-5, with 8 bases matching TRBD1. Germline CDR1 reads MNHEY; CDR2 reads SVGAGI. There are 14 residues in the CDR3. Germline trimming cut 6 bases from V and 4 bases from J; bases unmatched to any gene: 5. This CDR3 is CASSTTGENQPQHF. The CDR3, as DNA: TGTGCCAGCAGCACGACAGGGGAAAATCAGCCCCAGCATTTT.